The next 12 T cell receptor beta chains were all read from a single sample in a study of cytomegalovirus exposure and HLA in healthy donors. The method was immunoSEQ multiplex PCR; TCRdb's version includes in-frame clones alone and lacks a portion of them. Of roughly 220,000 clones in the sample, 90% to 95% were seen once. The sequenced sample was PBMCs. The receptor source for this set is a young woman in good health and CMV-seronegative.

This chain connects TRBV15 to TRBJ2-7, with 7 bases fitting TRBD1. V lost 1 base and J lost 5; bases outside the gene matches: 5. CDR3 length: 14 amino acids. Germline V CDR1 and CDR2: LNHNV, YYDKDF (reference sequence). DNA for the CDR3: TGTGCCACCAGCAGAGTTAAGGGGGCCCACGAGCAGTACTTC. Its protein product is CATSRVKGAHEQYF.

The J gene is TRBJ2-7, the V gene TRBV5-1, with 7 bases that match TRBD1. The CDR3 length is 18 residues. Germline V gives CDR1 SGHRS, CDR2 YFSETQ. The V and J ends lost 5 bases and 0 bases, in that order; junction bases with no gene match: 17. The chain's CDR3 is CASRGPEIRGLFSYEQYF. DNA for the CDR3: TGCGCCAGCAGGGGCCCCGAGATAAGGGGGCTTTTCTCCTACGAGCAGTACTTC.

The chain combines TRBV7-9 with TRBJ2-3, with TRBD2 matching 16 bases. The CDR3 is 19 residues long. V shed 3 bases, J shed 1 base, and the junction held 7 bases outside the gene matches. The germline V gene has CDR1 SEHNR and CDR2 FQNEAQ (reference sequence). The CDR3: CASSFGTSGRARGTDTQYF. CDR3 nucleotide sequence: TGTGCCAGCAGCTTCGGGACTAGCGGGAGGGCCAGGGGCACAGATACGCAGTATTTT.

The chain combines TRBV6-1 with TRBJ2-7, with a tentative D call TRBD1 (5 bases). V was clipped by 2 bases and J by 8 bases, with 19 bases between them. CDR1 and CDR2 from the germline V gene are MNHNS and SASEGT. The CDR3 is 15 residues long. Here the CDR3 reads CASSELGAVTGQQYF. CDR3 in DNA: TGTGCCAGCAGTGAATTAGGGGCAGTGACGGGCCAGCAGTACTTC.

This clone was picked up one time. The rearrangement joins TRBV19 to TRBJ1-5; maybe TRBD1 (5 bases). V was clipped by 2 bases and J by 3 bases, with 11 bases between them. Germline loops: CDR1 LNHDA, CDR2 SQIVND (reference sequence). The CDR3 runs 15 residues. The DNA of the CDR3 is TGTGCCAGTAGTATACTATCAGGGATCAATCAGCCCCAGCATTTT. It translates to CASSILSGINQPQHF.

This chain connects TRBV7-2 to TRBJ2-1; possible D gene TRBD1, 6 bases. CDR1 and CDR2 from the germline V gene are SGHTA and FQGNSA. The CDR3 consists of 14 residues. Trimming stripped 0 bases from V and 7 bases from J, with 10 bases between. As DNA, the CDR3 is TGTGCCAGCAGCTTAGCCTCCAGGGGAAATGAGCAGTTCTTC. Translation: CASSLASRGNEQFF.

The chain joins TRBV5-1 to TRBJ1-1; D is unresolved. Germline CDR1 SGHRS, CDR2 YFSETQ. Trimming took 0 bases from V and 1 from J, leaving 16 bases between them. The length of the CDR3 is 17 residues. The chain's CDR3 is CASSLAARPFPNTEAFF. DNA of the CDR3: TGCGCCAGCAGCTTGGCAGCCAGGCCTTTCCCGAACACTGAAGCTTTCTTT.

J is TRBJ1-1 and V is TRBV29-1; 7 bases agree with TRBD1. The germline V gene has CDR1 SQVTM and CDR2 ANQGSEA. V lost 6 bases, J lost 1 base, and 8 bases stayed unmatched. The CDR3 runs to 14 residues. CDR3 bases: TGCAGCGTAAGATGGGCAGGGGGGAACACTGAAGCTTTCTTT. This gives the protein CSVRWAGGNTEAFF.

The chain uses TRBV28 and TRBJ1-1; no firm D call. Germline-derived CDR1 and CDR2 are MDHEN and SYDVKM. CDR3 length equals 13 residues. The V end was cut by 6 bases, the J end by 0 bases, with 8 bases between. In DNA form, the CDR3 reads TGTGCCAGCAGCTCCACAGTGAACACTGAAGCTTTCTTT. Amino acids: CASSSTVNTEAFF. The variable domain in full, completed from reference TRBV28 and TRBJ1-1, reads DVKVTQSSRYLVKRTGEKVFLECVQDMDHENMFWYRQDPGLGLRLIYFSYDVKMKEKGDIPEGYSVSREKKERFSLILESASTNQTSMYLCASSSTVNTEAFFGQGTRLTVV.

The chain combines TRBV7-3 with TRBJ2-5; D not certain. Germline loops: CDR1 SGHTA, CDR2 FQGTGA. V was shortened by 5 bases and J by 5 bases, with 18 bases between the two germline ends. This CDR3 comprises 15 residues. CDR3 region: CASSPGGLRSETQYF. CDR3 DNA sequence: TGTGCCAGCAGCCCCGGTGGTCTTCGGAGTGAGACCCAGTACTTC.

V is TRBV5-1 and J is TRBJ1-2; D not certain. This CDR3 spans 17 amino acids. V lost 3 bases to trimming and J lost 5 bases, with 23 bases between them. Germline assignment: CDR1 SGHRS and CDR2 YFSETQ. CDR3 bases: TGCGCCAGCAGCTGGGCACCGGGAGAGTTGGCCCTTTATGGCTACACCTTC. Its protein product is CASSWAPGELALYGYTF.

This chain uses TRBV6-1 with TRBJ1-5; a possible D gene is TRBD1 (5 bases). V was shortened by 3 bases and J by 4 bases, with 13 bases between the two germline ends. Per germline, CDR1 MNHNS and CDR2 SASEGT. This CDR3 contains 15 residues. The CDR3 loop reads CASSELGGGNQPQHF. The CDR3 DNA is TGTGCCAGCAGTGAGCTCGGGGGGGGGAATCAGCCCCAGCATTTT.